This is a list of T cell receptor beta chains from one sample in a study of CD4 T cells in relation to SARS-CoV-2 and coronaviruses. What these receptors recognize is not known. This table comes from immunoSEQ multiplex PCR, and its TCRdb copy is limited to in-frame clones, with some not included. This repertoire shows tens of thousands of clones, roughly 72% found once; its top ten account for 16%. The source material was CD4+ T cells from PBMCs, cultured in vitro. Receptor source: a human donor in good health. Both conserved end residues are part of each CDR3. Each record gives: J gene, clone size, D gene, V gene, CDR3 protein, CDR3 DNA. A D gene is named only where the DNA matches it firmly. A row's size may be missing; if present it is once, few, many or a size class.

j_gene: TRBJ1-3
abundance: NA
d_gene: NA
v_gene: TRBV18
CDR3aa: CASSPYQSSGNTIYF
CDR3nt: TGTGCCAGCTCTCCCTATCAGAGCTCTGGAAACACCATATATTTT

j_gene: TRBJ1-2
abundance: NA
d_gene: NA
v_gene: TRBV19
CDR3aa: CASSILSGLGASGYTF
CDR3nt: TGTGCCAGTAGTATTTTGTCGGGCCTTGGGGCATCTGGCTACACCTTC

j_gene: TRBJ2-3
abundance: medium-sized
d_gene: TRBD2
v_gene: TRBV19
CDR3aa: CASSMPGGATDTQYF
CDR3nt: TGTGCCAGTAGTATGCCCGGGGGGGCCACGGATACGCAGTATTTT

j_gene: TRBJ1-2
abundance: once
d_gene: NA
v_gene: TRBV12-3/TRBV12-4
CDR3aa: CASSLAEGGYTF
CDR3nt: TGTGCCAGCAGTTTAGCGGAGGGAGGCTACACCTTC

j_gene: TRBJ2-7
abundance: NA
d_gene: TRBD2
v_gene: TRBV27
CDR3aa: CASSSREGLEQYF
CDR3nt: TGTGCCAGCAGTTCACGGGAGGGCCTCGAGCAGTACTTC

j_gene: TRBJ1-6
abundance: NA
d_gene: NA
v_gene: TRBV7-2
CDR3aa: CASSSPFLSPLHF
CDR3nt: TGTGCCAGCAGCTCGCCCTTCCTGTCACCCCTCCACTTT

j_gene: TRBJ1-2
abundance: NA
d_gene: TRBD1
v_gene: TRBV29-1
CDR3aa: CSAGQGLNYGYTF
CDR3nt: TGCAGCGCCGGACAGGGACTTAACTATGGCTACACCTTC

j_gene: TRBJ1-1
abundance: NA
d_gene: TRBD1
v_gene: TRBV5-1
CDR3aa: CASSQRTGQGVTEAFF
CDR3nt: TGCGCCAGCAGTCAGAGAACCGGACAGGGAGTGACTGAAGCTTTCTTT

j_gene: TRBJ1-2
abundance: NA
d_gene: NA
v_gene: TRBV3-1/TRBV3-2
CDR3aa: CASSQPGQYGYTF
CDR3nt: TGTGCCAGCAGCCAACCAGGACAGTATGGCTACACCTTC

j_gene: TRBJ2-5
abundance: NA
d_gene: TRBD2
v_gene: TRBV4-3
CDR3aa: CASSPAGGIETQYF
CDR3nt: TGCGCCAGCAGCCCAGCGGGAGGGATAGAGACCCAGTACTTC

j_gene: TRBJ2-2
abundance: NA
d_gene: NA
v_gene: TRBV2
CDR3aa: CASSFQGLHGELFF
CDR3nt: TGTGCCAGCAGCTTCCAAGGCCTCCACGGGGAGCTGTTTTTT

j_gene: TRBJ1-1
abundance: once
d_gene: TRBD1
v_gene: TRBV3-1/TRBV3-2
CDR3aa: CASSQRQGRDTEAFF
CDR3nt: TGTGCCAGCAGCCAACGACAGGGGAGGGACACTGAAGCTTTCTTT

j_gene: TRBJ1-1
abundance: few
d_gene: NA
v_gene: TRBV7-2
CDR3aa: CASSLLPQGTEAFF
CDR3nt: TGTGCCAGCAGCTTATTACCTCAGGGGACTGAAGCTTTCTTT